The subject of this entry is one T cell receptor (beta chain). This sample is part of a study of blood T cell repertoires in COVID-19. Across the whole study: Donors in the United States, Italy and Spain gave samples during acute or convalescent COVID-19. T cells, B-cell-depleted T cells, or PBMCs supplied cDNA or gDNA.

Germline loops: CDR1 GTSNPN, CDR2 SVGIG (reference sequence). This CDR3 comprises 15 residues. V was cut by 0 bases and J by 4 bases, with 13 bases left in between. Using immunoSEQ multiplex PCR, the repertoire was profiled, and TCRdb retains in-frame clones only, with some absent. The table shows about 95,000 clones, with 89% occurring only once. The V call is TRBV30, the J call TRBJ1-3; no definite D call. The specimen was peripheral blood. This clonotype originated in a woman aged 65 to 85 with acute or convalescent COVID-19. CDR3 nucleotides: TGTGCCTGGAGTGTACTATCGACCGGAGGAAACACCATATATTTT. Translating it yields CAWSVLSTGGNTIYF.